Here is one TCR beta chain with its context. Its antigen is currently unknown. V was trimmed by 3 bases and J by 2 bases, leaving 16 bases between them. This CDR3 has 16 amino acids. CDR1 and CDR2 from the germline V gene are SGHTA and FQGNSA. The sample comes from a study of long-term antiretroviral therapy in people with HIV. Every one of the donors gave at least one pre-ART PBMC sample and at least two post-ART PBMC samples. Overall study results and limits: Post-ART diversity increased but stayed below transplant donor controls.

Investigators performed immunoSEQ version v3.0 at survey level. TCRdb's copy holds only in-frame clones and misses some; the assay was immunoSEQ multiplex PCR. The data show 30,000 to 40,000 clones, 65% to 85% seen once. This clonotype was obtained from a man aged 45-65 years with HIV. This sequence joins TRBV7-2 and TRBJ1-2, with D possibly TRBD1 on 6 matching bases. Sequenced here: unsorted PBMCs, sampled 3 years after starting antiretroviral therapy. This CDR3 reads CASSLNRVGANYGYTF. In DNA, the CDR3 is TGTGCCAGCAGCTTGAACAGGGTCGGGGCCAACTATGGCTACACCTTC.